A selection of T cell receptor beta chains follows, all from one sample in a study of spatial heterogeneity in lung cancer. Each CDR3 protein is one row after TCRdb ran MiXCR on the 5' RACE reads. Found here are about 48,000 distinct CDR3 sequences, approximately 5.3% of them singletons; the top ten hold around 10%. The specimen comprised PBMCs, sampled at surgery. The receptors originated from a male donor with early-stage non-small cell lung cancer. Both conserved end residues are part of each CDR3. The D gene is left open where the match is weak. Not all rows give a size; the values are once, few, many and, for expanded clones, a class.

size: many; D: -; V: TRBV9; J: TRBJ2-1; DNA: TGTGCCAGCAGCGTAGGGTGGAGCTCCTACAATGAGCAGTTCTTC; CDR3: CASSVGWSSYNEQFF
size: -; D: -; V: TRBV6-5; J: TRBJ2-1; DNA: TGTGCCAGCATAGCGTCCGCCTACAATGAGCAGTTCTTC; CDR3: CASIASAYNEQFF
size: few; D: -; V: TRBV11-2; J: TRBJ2-3; DNA: TGTGCCAGCAGGGACGGGGACAAGGATTATTTT; CDR3: CASRDGDKDYF
size: few; D: -; V: TRBV12-3/TRBV12-4; J: TRBJ2-3; DNA: TGTGCCAGCACCGGGGTTTCGAATACGCAGTATTTT; CDR3: CASTGVSNTQYF
size: many; D: TRBD1; V: TRBV9; J: TRBJ1-2; DNA: TGTGCCAGCAGCAATTGGGACAGGAGGGGCTACACCTTC; CDR3: CASSNWDRRGYTF
size: many; D: -; V: TRBV7-2; J: TRBJ2-3; DNA: TGTGCCAGCAGCACCGGACCTCCCTCTAGCACAGATACGCAGTATTTT; CDR3: CASSTGPPSSTDTQYF
size: few; D: -; V: TRBV10-3; J: TRBJ2-2; DNA: TGTGCCATCAGTGAATGGGCGAACACCGGGGAGCTGTTTTTT; CDR3: CAISEWANTGELFF
size: -; D: -; V: TRBV9; J: TRBJ2-3; DNA: TGTGCCAGCAGCCCGCCGTCAGATACGCAGTATTTT; CDR3: CASSPPSDTQYF
size: many; D: TRBD2; V: TRBV25-1; J: TRBJ2-7; DNA: TGTGCCAGCAGTCGGGGATTAGCGGGAGCGCAGTACTTC; CDR3: CASSRGLAGAQYF
size: few; D: TRBD2; V: TRBV27; J: TRBJ2-3; DNA: TGTGCCAGCAGGACCCTAGCGGGAGGCACAGATACGCAGTATTTT; CDR3: CASRTLAGGTDTQYF
size: many; D: TRBD1; V: TRBV12-3/TRBV12-4; J: TRBJ2-6; DNA: TGTGCCAGCAGTTTTTCAGGGGGTTATGGGGCCAACGTCCTGACTTTC; CDR3: CASSFSGGYGANVLTF
size: -; D: -; V: TRBV7-9; J: TRBJ1-3; DNA: TGTGCCAGCAGCCCCCAAAGGACAGCCGGAAACACCATATATTTT; CDR3: CASSPQRTAGNTIYF
size: many; D: -; V: TRBV6-6; J: TRBJ2-2; DNA: TGTGCCAGCAGTTACCCAGGGAGTAACACCGGGGAGCTGTTTTTT; CDR3: CASSYPGSNTGELFF
size: -; D: TRBD1; V: TRBV20-1; J: TRBJ2-7; DNA: TGCAGTGCACCGGGACAGGGGTACAACGAGCAGTACTTC; CDR3: CSAPGQGYNEQYF
size: many; D: -; V: TRBV4-3; J: TRBJ2-3; DNA: TGCGCCAGCAGCCAAGGGGGTAGCACAGATACGCAGTATTTT; CDR3: CASSQGGSTDTQYF
size: many; D: TRBD1; V: TRBV14; J: TRBJ2-4; DNA: TGTGCCAGCAGCCTGACAGGGGATTGGAGAAACATTCAGTACTTC; CDR3: CASSLTGDWRNIQYF
size: many; D: TRBD2; V: TRBV12-3/TRBV12-4; J: TRBJ2-7; DNA: TGTGCCACGACTAGCGGGAGCTACGAGCAGTACTTC; CDR3: CATTSGSYEQYF
size: -; D: TRBD1; V: TRBV7-2; J: TRBJ2-3; DNA: TGTGCCAGCAGCCGCGACAGGGGGCAAGTAGATACGCAGTATTTT; CDR3: CASSRDRGQVDTQYF
size: -; D: TRBD1; V: TRBV28; J: TRBJ2-7; DNA: TGTGCCAGCAGTCCCGGGGGGTGGGACAGGGCTACCTACGAGCAGTACTTC; CDR3: CASSPGGWDRATYEQYF
size: medium-sized; D: -; V: TRBV7-2; J: TRBJ2-3; DNA: TGTGCCAGCAGCTTAGGAGTGTTGGGCACAGATACGCAGTATTTT; CDR3: CASSLGVLGTDTQYF
size: many; D: TRBD1; V: TRBV5-6; J: TRBJ1-2; DNA: TGTGCCAGCACCCTGACAGGGGCTCTCTATGGCTACACCTTC; CDR3: CASTLTGALYGYTF
size: many; D: -; V: TRBV3-1; J: TRBJ1-5; DNA: TGTGCCAGCGGCGAGAACACAATTCAGCCCCAGCATTTT; CDR3: CASGENTIQPQHF
size: many; D: -; V: TRBV28; J: TRBJ1-1; DNA: TGTGCCAGCAGACGACTCGATGGGGGGTACGCTGAAGCTTTCTTT; CDR3: CASRRLDGGYAEAFF
size: many; D: TRBD2; V: TRBV18; J: TRBJ2-7; DNA: TGTGCCAGCTCACCACCGGGACTAGTGGGCGAGCAGTACTTC; CDR3: CASSPPGLVGEQYF
size: many; D: -; V: TRBV18; J: TRBJ2-3; DNA: TGTGCCAGCTCAATAGCCGGCCACACAGATACGCAGTATTTT; CDR3: CASSIAGHTDTQYF
size: many; D: -; V: TRBV2; J: TRBJ2-1; DNA: TGTGCCAGCAGCGCCGAGTCTTCCTACAATGAGCAGTTCTTC; CDR3: CASSAESSYNEQFF
size: many; D: -; V: TRBV28; J: TRBJ2-1; DNA: TGTACCGCCGGCGGCCATTCCTACAATGAGCAGTTCTTC; CDR3: CTAGGHSYNEQFF
size: many; D: -; V: TRBV6-1; J: TRBJ1-1; DNA: TGTGCCAGCAGTTCCCGACGGCAGGACACTGAAGCTTTCTTT; CDR3: CASSSRRQDTEAFF
size: many; D: -; V: TRBV6-2/TRBV6-3; J: TRBJ1-2; DNA: TGTGCCAGCAGTTCGGGAGTTTATGGCTACACCTTC; CDR3: CASSSGVYGYTF
size: many; D: -; V: TRBV21-1; J: TRBJ1-5; DNA: TGTGCCAGCAGCAAAGATACGTTCAATCAGCCCCAGCATTTT; CDR3: CASSKDTFNQPQHF
size: many; D: TRBD2; V: TRBV20-1; J: TRBJ2-5; DNA: TGCAGTGCTAGAGATCAGACTAGCGGAGGAGGCGGGGAGACCCAGTACTTC; CDR3: CSARDQTSGGGGETQYF
size: few; D: -; V: TRBV2; J: TRBJ2-3; DNA: TGTGCCAGCAGTTTTCTGGAGGATACGCAGTATTTT; CDR3: CASSFLEDTQYF
size: many; D: TRBD2; V: TRBV5-6; J: TRBJ2-7; DNA: TGTGCCAGCAGCCCCACGACTAGCGGGATGTACGAGCAGTACTTC; CDR3: CASSPTTSGMYEQYF
size: many; D: -; V: TRBV12-3/TRBV12-4; J: TRBJ2-6; DNA: TGTGCCAGCAGTTTCTCTGGGGCCAACGTCCTGACTTTC; CDR3: CASSFSGANVLTF
size: many; D: -; V: TRBV2; J: TRBJ2-3; DNA: TGTGCCAGCAGGGGGGCGACGAGTGCAGATACGCAGTATTTT; CDR3: CASRGATSADTQYF
size: few; D: -; V: TRBV3-1; J: TRBJ2-7; DNA: TGTGCCAGCAGCCCGACAGGCTACGAGCAGTACTTC; CDR3: CASSPTGYEQYF
size: many; D: -; V: TRBV3-1; J: TRBJ1-1; DNA: TGTGCCAGCAGCCGTCATGGGGACTCCCGAACTGAAGCTTTCTTT; CDR3: CASSRHGDSRTEAFF
size: many; D: -; V: TRBV6-5; J: TRBJ1-2; DNA: TGTGCCAGCAGTTTAAGGGGTCTCTATGGCTACACCTTC; CDR3: CASSLRGLYGYTF
size: many; D: TRBD2; V: TRBV11-1; J: TRBJ2-1; DNA: TGTGCCAGCAGCTTTGAGCGGGGATCCTACAATGAGCAGTTCTTC; CDR3: CASSFERGSYNEQFF
size: many; D: -; V: TRBV4-1; J: TRBJ1-1; DNA: TGCGCCAGCAGCTTTAGGACATCCCTTAGGGACACTGAAGCTTTCTTT; CDR3: CASSFRTSLRDTEAFF
size: many; D: -; V: TRBV5-1; J: TRBJ1-2; DNA: TGCGCCAGCAGCTTGGGAAGGGATGATGGCTACACCTTC; CDR3: CASSLGRDDGYTF
size: many; D: -; V: TRBV6-5; J: TRBJ1-2; DNA: TGTGCCAGCAGTTGGGGGTTACGGGGCGACTATGGCTACACCTTC; CDR3: CASSWGLRGDYGYTF
size: -; D: -; V: TRBV28; J: TRBJ2-6; DNA: TGTGCCAGCAGTTGGGACCGGACGGGGGCCAACGTCCTGACTTTC; CDR3: CASSWDRTGANVLTF
size: many; D: -; V: TRBV12-3/TRBV12-4; J: TRBJ1-4; DNA: TGTGCCAGCAGTTTCGGTGAAAAACTGTTTTTT; CDR3: CASSFGEKLFF
size: many; D: TRBD1; V: TRBV27; J: TRBJ1-5; DNA: TGTGCCAGCAGGTCCGGGACAGGGTCCCATCAGCCCCAGCATTTT; CDR3: CASRSGTGSHQPQHF
size: many; D: TRBD1; V: TRBV7-6; J: TRBJ1-2; DNA: TGTGCCAGCAGCTTAGGCGGGACAGGGGGCCTGCTAGGCTATGGCTACACCTTC; CDR3: CASSLGGTGGLLGYGYTF
size: many; D: TRBD1; V: TRBV11-3; J: TRBJ2-2; DNA: TGTGCCAGCAGCGGATCGACAGGGCCGAACACCGGGGAGCTGTTTTTT; CDR3: CASSGSTGPNTGELFF
size: many; D: TRBD1; V: TRBV5-4; J: TRBJ1-2; DNA: TGTGCCAGCAGCTTAGCGGGACAGATCTATGGCTACACCTTC; CDR3: CASSLAGQIYGYTF
size: many; D: -; V: TRBV19; J: TRBJ2-3; DNA: TGTGCCAGTACCCCGACCTTATCTAGCACAGATACGCAGTATTTT; CDR3: CASTPTLSSTDTQYF
size: many; D: -; V: TRBV11-1; J: TRBJ2-5; DNA: TGTGCCAGCAGCTTAGCGGGTGGTCCGGAGTACTTC; CDR3: CASSLAGGPEYF
size: many; D: -; V: TRBV7-2; J: TRBJ2-7; DNA: TGTGCCAGCAGCTTAGCTCCCGGGGACCTGAACGAGCAGTACTTC; CDR3: CASSLAPGDLNEQYF
size: many; D: -; V: TRBV20-1; J: TRBJ2-3; DNA: TGCAGTGCTAAGTCAGGGCACGTAGCAGATACGCAGTATTTT; CDR3: CSAKSGHVADTQYF
size: many; D: -; V: TRBV6-2/TRBV6-3; J: TRBJ2-5; DNA: TGTGCCAGCAGTTACTCAACAGGGTGGAACCAAGAGACCCAGTACTTC; CDR3: CASSYSTGWNQETQYF
size: few; D: TRBD1; V: TRBV7-9; J: TRBJ1-6; DNA: TGTGCCAGCAGGGGGACAGGGAGCAATTCACCCCTCCACTTT; CDR3: CASRGTGSNSPLHF
size: many; D: -; V: TRBV28; J: TRBJ1-3; DNA: TGTGCCAGCACTGGTGGAGGTGCCTCTGGAAACACCATATATTTT; CDR3: CASTGGGASGNTIYF
size: many; D: TRBD1; V: TRBV10-1; J: TRBJ2-2; DNA: TGCGCCAGCAGTGCAGACAGGGATACCCACACCGGGGAGCTGTTTTTT; CDR3: CASSADRDTHTGELFF
size: many; D: TRBD2; V: TRBV2; J: TRBJ2-1; DNA: TGTGCCAGCAGCCCGGGACTAGCGGCTTCCCATGAGCAGTTCTTC; CDR3: CASSPGLAASHEQFF
size: many; D: -; V: TRBV7-9; J: TRBJ1-1; DNA: TGTGCCAGCAGCTTAAATGGGGGCACTGAAGCTTTCTTT; CDR3: CASSLNGGTEAFF